Below, 21 T cell receptor beta chains from the same sample are listed, as sequenced in a study of blood T cells in healthy people across ages. Alongside a J-beta primer mix, a sample-barcoded 5' primer served in a second PCR lasting about 7 to 12 cycles. TCRdb passed the 5' RACE reads through MiXCR, listing each CDR3 protein once. The sample includes a few hundred thousand distinct CDR3 sequences, about 27% seen only once; the top ten take 3% to 4.5%. This same sample was also part of a study on T cells of mothers and their children.

The sample consisted of blood. Receptors originate from a boy aged 2 to 10 in good health.

About this clonotype: This clone may be a read error of a much larger clone one base away. The chain joins TRBV12-3 or TRBV12-4 to TRBJ2-5; possibly TRBD1 for D (5 bases). The end of the DNA fits TRBJ2-7 better, so the J call may be wrong. The CDR3 runs 13 residues. The CDR3 DNA sequence: TGTGCCGGCCAGGACACCACCCCCTACGAGCAGTACTTC. It translates to CAGQDTTPYEQYF.

The table lists this clonotype with many counts. This chain links TRBV12-3 or TRBV12-4 with TRBJ2-1; D gene unclear. Trimming removed 2 bases at V and 8 bases at J, with 4 bases between. The CDR3 sequence is 11 residues long. CDR3 sequence reads: CASSLRYEQFF. DNA for the CDR3: TGTGCCAGCAGTTTACGATATGAGCAGTTCTTC.

V usage is TRBV5-6 and J usage is TRBJ2-5; D gene uncertain. The J call could be wrong; TRBJ2-1 is a better fit for the DNA end. This CDR3 is 13 amino acids long. In germline, CDR1 is SGHDT, CDR2 YYEEEE. The CDR3: CASSLGVIGEQFF. In DNA, the CDR3 is TGTGCCAGCAGCTTGGGGGTGATAGGCGAGCAGTTCTTC.

The rearrangement joins TRBV28 to TRBJ1-2; a possible D gene is TRBD1 (6 bases). Germline values: CDR1 MDHEN, CDR2 SYDVKM. V was cut by 6 bases and J by 7 bases, with 15 bases left in between. This CDR3 is 13 amino acids long. CDR3 in amino acids: CASRTGSGGGYTF. The CDR3 nucleotides are TGTGCCAGCAGGACAGGCTCCGGGGGTGGCTACACCTTC.

The rearrangement uses TRBV7-2 and TRBJ2-5; no firm D call. The CDR3 has 13 residues. The germline V gene encodes CDR1 SGHTA and CDR2 FQGNSA. V lost 1 base and J lost 11, with 14 bases in between. The CDR3 DNA reads TGTGCCAGCAGCTTAGGTCGAATTAATGAGCAGTACTTC. Its translation is CASSLGRINEQYF.

The V and J genes are TRBV5-6 and TRBJ2-5, with 7 bases identical to TRBD1. The germline CDR1 and CDR2 sequences are SGHDT and YYEEEE. The CDR3 runs to 15 residues. V trimming: 0 bases; J trimming: 2 bases; junction bases outside the gene matches: 4. CDR3 DNA sequence: TGTGCCAGCAGCTTGGGACAGGGCCCTCAAGAGACCCAGTACTTC. Protein product: CASSLGQGPQETQYF.

The gene calls are TRBV20-1 and TRBJ2-7; 9 bases line up with TRBD2. After removal of 4 bases from V and 7 bases from J, the junction contained 8 bases not matched to a gene. Germline CDR1 is DFQATT and CDR2 is SNEGSKA (reference sequence). There are 13 residues in the CDR3. CDR3 nucleotides: TGCAGTGCTACAAGGACTAGCGCGGGAGAGCAGTACTTC. Protein sequence: CSATRTSAGEQYF.

In its sample, this clonotype was seen a few times. The V gene is TRBV5-1, the J gene TRBJ2-5; 8 bases agree with TRBD2. The CDR3 loop spans 17 amino acids. V lost 3 bases and J lost 2; bases outside the gene matches: 12. Germline V lookup: CDR1 SGHRS, CDR2 YFSETQ. CDR3 coding DNA: TGCGCCAGCAGCTCATCCTACGAGCGGGGGAGACAAGAGACCCAGTACTTC. It translates to CASSSSYERGRQETQYF.

The chain has TRBV7-9 and TRBJ1-2; D uncertain. CDR3 length equals 11 residues. Germline V gene data show CDR1 as SEHNR and CDR2 as FQNEAQ (reference sequence). Trimming took 2 bases from V and 8 from J, leaving 6 bases between them. The CDR3 loop reads CASSLFFGYTF. DNA of the CDR3: TGTGCCAGCAGCTTATTTTTCGGCTACACCTTC.

The V and J genes are TRBV7-2 and TRBJ1-3; no clear D gene. CDR1 and CDR2 from the germline V gene are SGHTA and FQGNSA. Trimming took off 2 bases at V and 6 bases at J, with 8 bases between the two ends. The CDR3 extends over 13 amino acids. The CDR3 sequence: CASSLREENTIYF. CDR3 coding DNA: TGTGCCAGCAGCTTAAGGGAAGAAAACACCATATATTTT.

With regard to this clonotype: This clone may be a read error of a much larger clone one base away. The chain carries TRBV9 and TRBJ2-1; unclear D gene. The CDR3 extends over 16 amino acids. Per germline, CDR1 SGDLS and CDR2 YYNGEE. CDR3 coding DNA: TGTGCCAGCAGCGGGCCCTTAGCCAGCTCCTACAATGGGCAGTTCTTC. This encodes CASSGPLASSYNGQFF.

This clonotype was counted a few times. The CDR3 spells CASSQDRDPTGATGELFF. The CDR3 coding sequence is TGCGCCAGCAGCCAAGATCGGGATCCCACAGGGGCTACCGGGGAGCTGTTTTTT. The V call is TRBV4-1, the J call TRBJ2-2; 7 bases map to TRBD1. Trimming took 0 bases from V and 5 from J; bases not matched to a gene: 12. Germline V lookup: CDR1 MGHRA, CDR2 YSYEKL. This CDR3 is 18 amino acids long.

The chain combines TRBV2 with TRBJ2-1; 7 bases are a match to TRBD2. With 5 bases clipped from V and 8 bases from J, the junction kept 12 bases outside the gene matches. The CDR3 length is 15 residues. Germline V gives CDR1 SNHLY, CDR2 FYNNEI. The CDR3 is CASSSRGTPLHEQFF. Written as DNA, the CDR3 is TGTGCCAGCAGTTCGCGGGGGACCCCCCTCCATGAGCAGTTCTTC.

The chain employs TRBV12-3 or TRBV12-4 and TRBJ2-1; 11 nucleotides align to TRBD1. The CDR3 runs to 15 residues. After removal of 3 bases from V and 6 bases from J, the junction contained 4 bases not matched to a gene. The CDR3 loop is CASSFGDRGVNEQFF. Written as DNA, the CDR3 is TGTGCCAGCAGTTTTGGGGACAGGGGGGTCAATGAGCAGTTCTTC.

This clonotype was found a few times. A junction boundary mismatches the germline segment, possibly from a read error. This rearrangement joins TRBV20-1 to TRBJ2-5; D ambiguous. The last part of the DNA fits TRBJ2-1 better; the J call may be wrong. The CDR3 runs 14 residues. Germline-derived CDR1 and CDR2 are DFQATT and SNEGSKA (reference sequence). The CDR3 spells CSVPGTPRYNGQFF. The CDR3 DNA sequence: TGCAGTGTACCTGGCACCCCCAGGTACAATGGGCAGTTCTTC.

The table lists this clonotype with many counts. Here the CDR3 reads CASSLTVRVELFF. The CDR3 region has the DNA TGTGCCAGCAGCTTAACGGTCCGGGTCGAGCTGTTTTTT. The chain has TRBV7-2 and TRBJ2-2, with D unclear. This CDR3 comprises 13 residues. Looked up from germline, CDR1 is SGHTA and CDR2 is FQGNSA. V gave up 2 bases and J gave up 11 bases, with 12 bases separating them.

CDR3 amino acids: CSVEGGVPYNEQFF. CDR3 nucleotides: TGCAGCGTTGAAGGAGGGGTCCCCTACAATGAGCAGTTCTTC. This rearrangement joins TRBV29-1 to TRBJ2-1; D possibly matches TRBD1 or TRBD2 (5 bases each). V lost 1 base and J lost 2, with 9 bases in between. CDR3 size: 14 residues. Germline assignment: CDR1 SQVTM and CDR2 ANQGSEA.

This clonotype was counted only a few times. This chain uses TRBV7-9 with TRBJ2-6, with D possibly called TRBD1 or TRBD2 (6 bases each). CDR1 is SEHNR, CDR2 FQNEAQ, per germline (reference sequence). V shed 0 bases and J shed 3 bases, with 9 bases lying between them. The CDR3 is 16 amino acids. The CDR3 is CASSLAEGVGANVLTF. CDR3 sequence (DNA): TGTGCCAGCAGCTTAGCGGAGGGGGTTGGGGCCAACGTCCTGACTTTC.

Details on this clonotype: At one end, the junction sequence differs from germline, possibly due to a read error. The CDR3 DNA reads TGTGCCAGCCCACCCCGTTTATACGAGCAGTACTTC. Its protein is CASPPRLYEQYF. J is TRBJ2-5 and V is TRBV18; D gene uncertain. The J call may be wrong; the DNA end is better matched by TRBJ2-7. The CDR3 has 12 residues. The V gene's germline CDR1 is KGHSH and CDR2 LQKENI.

The sample holds a few counts of this clonotype. V and J are TRBV5-1 and TRBJ1-2; tentative D call: TRBD1 (5 bases). The CDR3 is made up of 13 amino acids. Germline V CDR1 and CDR2: SGHRS, YFSETQ. V was cut by 4 bases and J by 7 bases, with 14 bases left in between. As DNA, the CDR3 is TGCGCCAGCAGCACACCGGATAGGGGTGGCTACACCTTC. Protein sequence: CASSTPDRGGYTF.

This clonotype was detected a few times. The rearrangement joins TRBV10-3 to TRBJ2-5; the match to TRBD2 covers 10 bases. Germline lookup yields CDR1 ENHRY and CDR2 SYGVKD. CDR3 length: 18 amino acids. The V and J ends lost 3 bases and 3 bases, in that order; junction bases with no gene match: 13. The CDR3 bases are TGTGCCATCAGTGACAGGCAGGCCCAGCGGGAGGGGAAAGAGACCCAGTACTTC. Its translation: CAISDRQAQREGKETQYF.